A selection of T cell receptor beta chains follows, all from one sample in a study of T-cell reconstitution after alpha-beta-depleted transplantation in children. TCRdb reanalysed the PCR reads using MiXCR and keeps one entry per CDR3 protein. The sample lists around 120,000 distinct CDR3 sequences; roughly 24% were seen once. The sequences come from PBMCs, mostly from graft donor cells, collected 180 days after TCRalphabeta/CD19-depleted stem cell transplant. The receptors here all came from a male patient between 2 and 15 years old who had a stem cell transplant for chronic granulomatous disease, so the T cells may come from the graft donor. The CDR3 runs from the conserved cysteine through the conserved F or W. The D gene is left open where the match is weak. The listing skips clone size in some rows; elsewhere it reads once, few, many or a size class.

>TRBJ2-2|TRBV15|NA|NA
CATGTRVTGELFF
TGTGCCACCGGAACCAGAGTCACCGGGGAGCTGTTTTTT
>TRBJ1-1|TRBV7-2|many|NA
CASSFLESLKAPEAFF
TGTGCCAGCAGCTTCCTCGAAAGCCTTAAGGCCCCTGAAGCTTTCTTT
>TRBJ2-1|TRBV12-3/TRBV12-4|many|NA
CASSLRLGVYNEQFF
TGTGCCAGCAGTTTGAGGCTAGGGGTCTACAATGAGCAGTTCTTC
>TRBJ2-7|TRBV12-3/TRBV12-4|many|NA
CASSLVGSVTDEQYF
TGTGCCAGCAGTTTGGTAGGGTCCGTTACAGACGAGCAGTACTTC
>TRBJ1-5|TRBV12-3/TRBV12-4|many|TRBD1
CASSGQGVQPQHF
TGTGCCAGCAGCGGACAGGGTGTTCAGCCCCAGCATTTT
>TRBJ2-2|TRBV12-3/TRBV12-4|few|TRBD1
CASSRGQGVTGELFF
TGTGCCAGCAGTCGGGGACAGGGGGTAACCGGGGAGCTGTTTTTT
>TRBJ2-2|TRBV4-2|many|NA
CASSQEVVGELFF
TGTGCCAGCAGCCAAGAGGTGGTCGGGGAGCTGTTTTTT
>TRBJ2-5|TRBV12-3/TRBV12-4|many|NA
CASTLTRSQETQYF
TGTGCCAGCACCCTTACCAGGTCCCAAGAGACCCAGTACTTC
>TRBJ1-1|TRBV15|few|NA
CATSRPSGKGTEAFF
TGTGCCACCAGCAGACCGTCGGGGAAGGGAACTGAAGCTTTCTTT
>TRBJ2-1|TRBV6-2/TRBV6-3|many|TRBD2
CASSYPGASGSDEQFF
TGTGCCAGCAGTTACCCTGGGGCTAGCGGATCGGATGAGCAGTTCTTC
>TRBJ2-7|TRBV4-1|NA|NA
CASSQLSIPSSYEQYF
TGCGCCAGCAGCCAACTATCTATCCCCAGCTCCTACGAGCAGTACTTC
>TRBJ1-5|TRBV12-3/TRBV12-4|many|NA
CASSFGLSSNQPQHF
TGTGCCAGCAGTTTCGGGTTATCTAGCAATCAGCCCCAGCATTTT
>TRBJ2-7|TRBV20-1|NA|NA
CSARVHSGDKDYEQYF
TGCAGTGCTAGGGTGCACTCAGGGGATAAGGACTACGAGCAGTACTTC
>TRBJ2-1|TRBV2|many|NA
CASSGGYPSNEQFF
TGTGCCAGCTCGGGGGGCTACCCTTCTAATGAGCAGTTCTTC
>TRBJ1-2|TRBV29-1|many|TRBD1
CSGQKGTGTGSDF
TGCAGCGGACAGAAAGGTACCGGGACAGGGAGCGACTTC
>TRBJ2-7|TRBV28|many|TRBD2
CASNGLVNEQYF
TGTGCCAGCAATGGACTAGTCAACGAGCAGTACTTC
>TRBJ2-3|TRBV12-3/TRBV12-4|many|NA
CASKTLGSRDTQYF
TGTGCCAGCAAAACCTTGGGGTCCCGAGATACGCAGTATTTT
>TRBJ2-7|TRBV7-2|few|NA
CASSHSRGEQYF
TGTGCCAGCAGCCATTCAAGAGGGGAGCAGTACTTC
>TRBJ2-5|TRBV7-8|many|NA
CASSITGTQETQYF
TGTGCCAGCAGCATTACAGGGACCCAAGAGACCCAGTACTTC
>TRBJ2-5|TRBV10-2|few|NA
CASSMSKETQYF
TGCGCCAGCAGTATGAGTAAAGAGACCCAGTACTTC
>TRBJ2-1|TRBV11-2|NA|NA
CASSLYPLAVSSYNEQFF
TGTGCCAGCAGCTTATACCCACTAGCTGTAAGCTCCTACAATGAGCAGTTCTTC
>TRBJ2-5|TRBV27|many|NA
CASGNARGSQETQYF
TGTGCCAGCGGCAATGCTCGGGGAAGTCAAGAGACCCAGTACTTC
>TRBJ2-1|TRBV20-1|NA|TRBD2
CSARVRQRETHNEQFF
TGCAGTGCTAGAGTTCGCCAGCGGGAGACACACAATGAGCAGTTCTTC
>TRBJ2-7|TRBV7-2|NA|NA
CASSPSGRTVLEQYF
TGTGCCAGCAGCCCTAGCGGTCGGACAGTCCTCGAGCAGTACTTC
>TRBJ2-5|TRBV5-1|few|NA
CASSLVSTTETQYF
TGCGCCAGCAGCTTGGTATCTACCACAGAGACCCAGTACTTC
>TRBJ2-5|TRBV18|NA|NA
CASSPPSSRGETQYF
TGTGCCAGCTCACCACCGTCCTCCCGTGGAGAGACCCAGTACTTC
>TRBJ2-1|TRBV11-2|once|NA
CASSLVFGTGPNEQFF
TGTGCCAGCAGCTTAGTATTCGGAACAGGGCCCAATGAGCAGTTCTTC
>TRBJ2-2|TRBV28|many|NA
CASSFPTGFTGELFF
TGTGCCAGCAGTTTCCCCACAGGGTTCACCGGGGAGCTGTTTTTT
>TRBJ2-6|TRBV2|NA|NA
CASSPPPGANVLTF
TGTGCCAGCAGCCCACCACCTGGGGCCAACGTCCTGACTTTC
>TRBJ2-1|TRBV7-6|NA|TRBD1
CASSLGTGTNEQFF
TGTGCCAGCAGCTTAGGGACAGGGACCAATGAGCAGTTCTTC
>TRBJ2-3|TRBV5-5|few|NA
CASSLASRGGDTQYF
TGTGCCAGCAGCTTGGCCTCTCGGGGTGGAGATACGCAGTATTTT
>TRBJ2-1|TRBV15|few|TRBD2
CATSRGSSGSFWNEQFF
TGTGCCACCAGCAGAGGGTCTAGCGGGAGTTTTTGGAATGAGCAGTTCTTC
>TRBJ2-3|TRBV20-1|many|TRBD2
CSASILAGSTDTQYF
TGCAGTGCCTCCATACTAGCGGGGAGCACAGATACGCAGTATTTT
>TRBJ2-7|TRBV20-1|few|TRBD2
CSARTSGRRSEQYF
TGCAGTGCGAGGACTAGCGGGAGGCGGAGCGAGCAGTACTTC
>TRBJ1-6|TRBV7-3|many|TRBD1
CASSTTGGNSPLHF
TGTGCCAGCAGCACGACAGGGGGAAATTCACCCCTCCACTTT
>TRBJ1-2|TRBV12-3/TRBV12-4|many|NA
CASSPVQSRGYTF
TGTGCCAGCAGTCCCGTCCAATCTCGTGGCTACACCTTC
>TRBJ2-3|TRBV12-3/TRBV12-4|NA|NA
CASSSSTDTQYF
TGTGCCAGCAGTTCCAGCACAGATACGCAGTATTTT
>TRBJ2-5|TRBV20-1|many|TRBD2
CSARTSGGPYQETQYF
TGCAGTGCCAGGACTAGCGGGGGCCCGTACCAAGAGACCCAGTACTTC
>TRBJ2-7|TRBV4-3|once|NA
CASSPLGSSYEQYF
TGCGCCAGCAGCCCGCTCGGCAGCTCCTACGAGCAGTACTTC
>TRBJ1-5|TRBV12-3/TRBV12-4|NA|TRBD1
CASSSGTGARNQPQHF
TGTGCCAGCAGTTCGGGGACAGGGGCCCGAAATCAGCCCCAGCATTTT
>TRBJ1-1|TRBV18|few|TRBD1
CASSLSPTGTAVNTEAFF
TGTGCCAGCTCACTAAGCCCTACCGGGACAGCCGTGAACACTGAAGCTTTCTTT
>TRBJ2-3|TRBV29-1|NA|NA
CSVGGRYTDTQYF
TGCAGCGTGGGGGGACGGTACACAGATACGCAGTATTTT
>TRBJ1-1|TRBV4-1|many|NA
CASSQRGLGPRNTEAFF
TGCGCCAGCAGCCAGAGAGGCCTCGGGCCTCGGAACACTGAAGCTTTCTTT
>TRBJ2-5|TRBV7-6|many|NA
CASSYVGGGETQYF
TGTGCCAGCAGCTATGTCGGGGGAGGAGAGACCCAGTACTTC
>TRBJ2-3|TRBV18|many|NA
CASSPLPSNTDTQYF
TGTGCCAGCTCACCACTCCCTTCAAACACAGATACGCAGTATTTT
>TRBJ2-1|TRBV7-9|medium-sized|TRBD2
CASSLASGAYNEQFF
TGTGCCAGCAGCTTAGCTAGCGGGGCCTACAATGAGCAGTTCTTC
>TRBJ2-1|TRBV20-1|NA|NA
CCFGGQTGTSYNEQFF
TGCTGCTTTGGGGGCCAGACAGGGACTTCCTACAATGAGCAGTTCTTC
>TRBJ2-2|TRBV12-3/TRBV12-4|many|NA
CASSLFGRNTGELFF
TGTGCCAGCAGTTTGTTCGGGAGAAACACCGGGGAGCTGTTTTTT
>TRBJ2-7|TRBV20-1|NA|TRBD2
CSAKPSGGLGEQYF
TGCAGTGCTAAACCTAGCGGGGGGCTTGGCGAGCAGTACTTC
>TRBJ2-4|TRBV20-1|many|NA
CSASGHLAKNIQYF
TGCAGTGCTAGCGGACACCTAGCCAAAAACATTCAGTACTTC
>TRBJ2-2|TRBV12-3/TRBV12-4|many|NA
CASSTNGRMNTGELFF
TGTGCCAGCAGCACAAATGGACGGATGAACACCGGGGAGCTGTTTTTT
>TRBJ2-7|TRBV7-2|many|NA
CASSLKLGVISYEQYF
TGTGCCAGCAGCTTAAAACTAGGGGTAATATCCTACGAGCAGTACTTC
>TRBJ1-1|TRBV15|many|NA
CATSSFGGDYTEAFF
TGTGCCACCAGCAGCTTTGGAGGGGATTACACTGAAGCTTTCTTT
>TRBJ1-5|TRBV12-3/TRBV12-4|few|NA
CASSLDRWQPQHF
TGTGCCAGCAGTTTGGACAGATGGCAGCCCCAGCATTTT
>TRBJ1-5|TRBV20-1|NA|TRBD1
CSARESGTANQPQHF
TGCAGTGCTAGGGAATCCGGGACAGCGAATCAGCCCCAGCATTTT
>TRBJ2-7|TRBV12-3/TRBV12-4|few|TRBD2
CASSFSGGAYEQYF
TGTGCCAGCAGTTTCTCGGGGGGGGCCTACGAGCAGTACTTC
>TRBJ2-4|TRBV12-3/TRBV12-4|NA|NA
CASSLNGGNIQYF
TGTGCCAGCAGTTTAAATGGGGGAAACATTCAGTACTTC
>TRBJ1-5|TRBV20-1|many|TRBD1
CSAREDREFQPQHF
TGCAGTGCTAGAGAGGACAGGGAGTTTCAGCCCCAGCATTTT
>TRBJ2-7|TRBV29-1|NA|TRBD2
CSPAGVAGSYEQYF
TGCAGCCCAGCGGGGGTAGCGGGGTCCTACGAGCAGTACTTC